This entry lists 7 T cell receptor beta chains sequenced from one sample in a study of blood T cell repertoires in COVID-19. Sequencing was performed with immunoSEQ multiplex PCR; in TCRdb, only in-frame clones are kept and a portion is missing. The sample has 120,000 or so clones; around four fifths are singletons. Sequencing was performed on peripheral blood. The receptors were gathered from a man aged 60 to 69 with acute or convalescent COVID-19.

The gene calls are TRBV18 and TRBJ2-7; the D gene is possibly TRBD2 (6 bases). CDR1 is KGHSH and CDR2 is LQKENI in the germline V gene. This CDR3 contains 12 residues. Trimming pared 1 base from V and 5 bases from J, leaving 6 bases between. The CDR3 region is CASSPQRDEQYF. CDR3 bases: TGTGCCAGCTCACCACAGCGGGACGAGCAGTACTTC.

This clone was counted a few times. The V and J genes are TRBV5-1 and TRBJ1-2; 9 bases are shared with TRBD1. This CDR3 has 17 amino acids. The V gene end was trimmed by 0 bases and the J gene end by 8 bases; junction bases not matched to a gene: 14. Germline V gives CDR1 SGHRS, CDR2 YFSETQ. CDR3 DNA sequence: TGCGCCAGCAGCTTGGATTTACGGGACAGGGAATTGAAGGGCTACACCTTC. It is translated as CASSLDLRDRELKGYTF.

The rearrangement joins TRBV5-1 to TRBJ2-1, with 12 nucleotides matching TRBD2. Germline V gene data show CDR1 as SGHRS and CDR2 as YFSETQ. This CDR3 is built from 16 residues. The ends lost 0 bases at V and 3 bases at J; junction bases unmatched: 1. This CDR3 reads CASSLVLAGGYNEQFF. CDR3 sequence (DNA): TGCGCCAGCAGCTTGGTACTAGCGGGGGGCTACAATGAGCAGTTCTTC.

The CDR3 region is CASSYLGAVNTEAFF. The CDR3 region has the DNA TGTGCCAGCAGTTACTTGGGGGCAGTAAACACTGAAGCTTTCTTT. The chain combines TRBV6-2 or TRBV6-3 with TRBJ1-1, with D possibly matching TRBD1 (6 bases). V lost 1 base, J lost 2 bases, and 11 bases lay in between. CDR3 size: 15 residues. CDR1 and CDR2 from the germline V gene are MNHEY and SVGEGT.

The chain carries TRBV11-2 and TRBJ1-4; D unresolved. V lost 8 bases to trimming and J lost 2 bases, with 27 bases between them. Germline V gene data show CDR1 as SGHAT and CDR2 as FQNNGV. The length of the CDR3 is 19 residues. The CDR3 DNA reads TGTGCCAGCCTAGGGAGGTGGGAAAGGGATTATTCGACTAATGAAAAACTGTTTTTT. This codes for CASLGRWERDYSTNEKLFF.

The table lists this clone with a few counts. V gene TRBV5-1 combines with J gene TRBJ1-4; no clear D gene. This CDR3 contains 16 residues. The germline V gene encodes CDR1 SGHRS and CDR2 YFSETQ. V lost 0 bases and J 0 bases, leaving 9 bases between the germline ends. The CDR3: CASSLEQLATNEKLFF. CDR3 coding DNA: TGCGCCAGCAGCTTGGAACAGCTTGCAACTAATGAAAAACTGTTTTTT.

The chain recombines TRBV28 with TRBJ2-2; TRBD2 aligns across 10 bases. Trimming at V came to 8 bases and at J to 5 bases, leaving 11 bases not matched to a gene. Germline CDR1 MDHEN, CDR2 SYDVKM. This CDR3 region has 16 residues. The chain's CDR3 is CASRLAGATGTGELFF. DNA for the CDR3: TGTGCCAGCCGCCTAGCGGGAGCTACCGGGACCGGGGAGCTGTTTTTT.